This TCR beta chain was obtained from a study of blood T cell repertoires in COVID-19. Study information: Sites in the United States, Italy and Spain provided acute and convalescent COVID-19 samples. In each case, the material was cDNA or gDNA derived from T cells, B-cell-depleted T cells, or PBMCs.

The CDR3 spans 17 residues. The V and J ends lost 3 bases and 0 bases respectively, with 17 bases between them. In germline, CDR1 is SGHRS, CDR2 YFSETQ. In the original processing: Amplifying reference gene primers gave estimates of nucleated cell counts. TCRdb keeps only in-frame clones here, not all; method: immunoSEQ multiplex PCR. That table gives V, J and clone size, and the DNA gave D and trimming. Of some 150,000 clones in the sample, around 85% were seen once. This clone was seen just once. The clonotype originates from a woman aged 70 to 79 with acute or convalescent COVID-19. The specimen was peripheral blood. The V gene is TRBV5-1, the J gene TRBJ2-3; possibly TRBD2 for D (6 bases). The CDR3 sequence: CASSWGDGRPSTDTQYF. DNA of the CDR3: TGCGCCAGCAGCTGGGGGGACGGGCGGCCTAGCACAGATACGCAGTATTTT.